The present T cell receptor beta chain was sequenced within a study of blood T cell repertoires in COVID-19. Study context: Researchers got acute and convalescent COVID-19 samples from the United States, Italy and Spain. PBMCs, B-cell-depleted T cells, or T cells provided the cDNA or gDNA that made up the material.

Original handling: Estimation of nucleated cell counts was performed using reference gene primer amplification. The assay was immunoSEQ multiplex PCR, and TCRdb's table has in-frame clones only and misses some. From that table come the V and J calls and clone size; the DNA was used to work out D and trimming. The sample has 250,000 to 350,000 clones, 75% to 90% seen once; the top ten hold around 2.1%. The V end lost 1 base, the J end lost 6 bases, and 12 bases lay between the germline ends. Germline values: CDR1 SGHAT, CDR2 FQNNGV. The CDR3 extends over 14 amino acids. The receptor was isolated from a woman aged 30 to 39 who had recovered from COVID-19. The chain links TRBV11-2 to TRBJ2-5, with no clear D. What was sequenced was peripheral blood. DNA of the CDR3: TGTGCCAGCAGCTTAGGGGCAGGCATGAAGACCCAGTACTTC. Protein product: CASSLGAGMKTQYF.